This T cell receptor beta chain was identified in a study of T cells in Graves' hyperthyroidism and ophthalmopathy. Study in general: Any treatment followed the collection of peripheral blood at initial diagnosis. General study findings and limits: Blood shared most expanded thyroid clonotypes above 0.001. Using 13 V-J features, a model discriminated ophthalmopathy from stable hyperthyroidism.

Stable hyperthyroidism: no ophthalmopathy progression over 18 months of follow-up. Regarding this clonotype: Its antigen is unknown.

TCR beta CDR3 region amplification was performed from RNA transcripts. Researchers ran a first-round RT-PCR on the TCR CDR3 using the HTBI primer set. MiXCR was run by TCRdb on the multiplex PCR reads, yielding one entry per CDR3 protein. The sample carries around 720,000 distinct CDR3 sequences, about a third recorded once. Germline assignment: CDR1 KGHDR and CDR2 SFDVKD. This CDR3 has 14 amino acids. Unmatched junction bases numbered 6, after V lost 7 bases and J lost 7 bases. This chain links TRBV24-1 with TRBJ1-5, with 10 bases lining up with TRBD1. The sequencing input was blood. The sequence was collected from a woman aged 40 to 50 with Graves' hyperthyroidism. The CDR3 DNA is TGTGCCACCAGCAAGACAGGGGGCAGGCAGCCCCAGCATTTT. As protein: CATSKTGGRQPQHF.